The 27 T cell receptor beta chains below all came from one sample that was sequenced in a study of identical twins. TCRdb analysed the 5' RACE reads with MiXCR anew, one entry per CDR3 protein. The profile shows hundreds of thousands of distinct CDR3 sequences, 10% to 15% of them singletons. These data were also filed under a second study, of yellow fever vaccine responses in identical twins.

Specimen: PBMCs. Receptors were obtained from a woman younger than 30 in good health.

This clonotype was counted a few times. The CDR3 coding sequence is TGTGCCAGCACGGGGGACTCTGGGGCCAACGTCCTGACTTTC. It encodes CASTGDSGANVLTF. J is TRBJ2-6 and V is TRBV7-9; possible D gene TRBD2, 6 bases. There are 14 residues in the CDR3. CDR1 SEHNR and CDR2 FQNEAQ come from the germline V gene (reference sequence). Trimming left V 7 bases short and J 0 bases short, with 7 bases between. The variable domain in full, with the rest retrieved from reference TRBV7-9 and TRBJ2-6, is DTGVSQNPRHKITKRGQNVTFRCDPISEHNRLYWYRQTLGQGPEFLTYFQNEAQLEKSRLLSDRFSAERPKGSFSTLEIQRTEQGDSAMYLCASTGDSGANVLTFGAGSRLTVL.

This clonotype was observed a few times. The V and J genes are TRBV4-1 and TRBJ2-5; D uncertain. This CDR3 is built from 18 residues. V lost 0 bases, J lost 0 bases, and 17 bases lay in between. Per germline, CDR1 MGHRA and CDR2 YSYEKL. The CDR3 protein is CASSQDLGLAADQETQYF. The CDR3 DNA sequence: TGCGCCAGCAGCCAAGATCTAGGTCTGGCTGCCGACCAAGAGACCCAGTACTTC.

This clonotype occurred a few times. The rearrangement uses TRBV7-6 and TRBJ2-7; the D gene is possibly TRBD2 (6 bases). The CDR3 sequence is 15 residues long. Germline V gene data show CDR1 as SGHVS and CDR2 as FNYEAQ. Trimming shortened V by 3 bases and J by 4 bases, and 16 bases separated the two germline ends. The chain's CDR3 is CASSFGAGLEYEQYV. The CDR3 DNA is TGTGCCAGCAGCTTTGGCGCGGGGCTAGAGTACGAGCAGTACGTC.

The gene calls are TRBV4-1 and TRBJ2-6; possibly TRBD1 or TRBD2 for D (5 bases each). The CDR3 totals 20 residues. V was trimmed by 0 bases and J by 0 bases, leaving 18 bases between them. Germline V gene data show CDR1 as MGHRA and CDR2 as YSYEKL. CDR3 in DNA: TGCGCCAGCAGCCAAGATCGACCCGGGACGTTTCCCTCTGGGGCCAACGTCCTGACTTTC. Translated: CASSQDRPGTFPSGANVLTF.

The genes are TRBV29-1 and TRBJ1-2, with TRBD1 matching 9 bases. V lost 2 bases to trimming and J lost 8 bases; unmatched junction nucleotides: 6. From germline, CDR1 is SQVTM and CDR2 ANQGSEA. The CDR3 runs 13 residues. DNA of the CDR3: TGCAGCGTTGAACCACAGGGGGCAAAGGGCTACACCTTC. This sequence encodes CSVEPQGAKGYTF.

Only a few counts were recorded for this clonotype. The J gene is TRBJ2-5, the V gene TRBV12-3 or TRBV12-4; D is unresolved. The V and J ends lost 8 bases and 4 bases respectively, with 11 bases between them. The CDR3 length is 12 residues. The CDR3 spells CASGPHRETQYF. DNA for the CDR3: TGTGCCAGCGGCCCACATCGAGAGACCCAGTACTTC.

The J gene is TRBJ2-1, the V gene TRBV7-6; 9 nucleotides line up with TRBD2. V lost 5 bases and J lost 4; bases outside the gene matches: 12. The CDR3 consists of 17 residues. Germline values: CDR1 SGHVS, CDR2 FNYEAQ. The CDR3 here is CASSAHLAGVGYNEQFF. The CDR3, as DNA: TGTGCCAGCAGCGCTCACTTAGCGGGAGTAGGTTACAATGAGCAGTTCTTC.

The chain uses TRBV10-3 and TRBJ2-3; 12 nucleotides agree with TRBD2. Germline V gives CDR1 ENHRY, CDR2 SYGVKD. The CDR3 is 14 amino acids. The trim removed 10 bases at V and 5 bases at J, leaving 7 bases unmatched. The CDR3 DNA follows: TGTGCCACAAGGACTAGCGGGAACGGAGATACGCAGTATTTT. Encoded protein: CATRTSGNGDTQYF.

This clonotype was counted between two and nine times. The CDR3 spells CASSKRENTGELFF. CDR3 DNA sequence: TGTGCCAGCTCAAAGCGGGAGAACACCGGGGAGCTGTTTTTT. The chain combines TRBV18 with TRBJ2-2; 7 nucleotides match TRBD2. This CDR3 spans 14 amino acids. V lost 5 bases, J lost 1 base, and 1 base stayed unmatched. Germline V gives CDR1 KGHSH, CDR2 LQKENI.

At least ten counts were recorded for this clonotype. The J gene is TRBJ1-2, the V gene TRBV11-2; D gene unclear. Trimming pared 3 bases from V and 3 bases from J, leaving 11 bases between. CDR3 length: 14 residues. Germline assignment: CDR1 SGHAT and CDR2 FQNNGV. CDR3 sequence reads: CASSFPGGYYGYTF. Written as DNA, the CDR3 is TGTGCCAGCAGCTTTCCGGGCGGCTACTATGGCTACACCTTC.

This clonotype was seen ten or more times. This sequence joins TRBV7-9 and TRBJ1-3; the D is unclear. V lost 1 base and J lost 4, with 8 bases in between. The CDR3 loop spans 14 amino acids. Germline V gene data show CDR1 as SEHNR and CDR2 as FQNEAQ (reference sequence). The DNA for the CDR3 is TGTGCCAGCAGCTTAGTGACAACCGGAAACACCATATATTTT. Residues: CASSLVTTGNTIYF. The full variable domain, in which reference TRBV7-9 and TRBJ1-3 provide the parts outside the CDR3, is DTGVSQNPRHKITKRGQNVTFRCDPISEHNRLYWYRQTLGQGPEFLTYFQNEAQLEKSRLLSDRFSAERPKGSFSTLEIQRTEQGDSAMYLCASSLVTTGNTIYFGEGSWLTVV.

A few counts support this clonotype. The chain carries TRBV7-2 and TRBJ2-3; 9 bases align to TRBD2. Per the germline V gene, CDR1 is SGHTA and CDR2 is FQGNSA. CDR3 size: 15 residues. Germline trimming cut 3 bases from V and 3 bases from J; bases unmatched to any gene: 4. As DNA, the CDR3 is TGTGCCAGCAGCTTCGGGACTAGCCGAACAGATACGCAGTATTTT. It yields the protein CASSFGTSRTDTQYF.

This clonotype appeared a few times. The chain uses TRBV15 and TRBJ2-1; no clear D gene. Trimming took off 2 bases at V and 4 bases at J, with 9 bases between the two ends. Germline V gene lookup returns CDR1 LNHNV and CDR2 YYDKDF (reference sequence). The CDR3 is 14 amino acids. CDR3 region: CATSRPPDYNEQFF. For the CDR3, the DNA is TGTGCCACCAGCAGACCCCCGGATTACAATGAGCAGTTCTTC.

This clonotype has ten or more counts. V gene TRBV5-1 combines with J gene TRBJ2-7, with D possibly being TRBD2 (6 bases). Trimming took 1 base from V and 2 from J, leaving 16 bases between them. CDR1 and CDR2 (germline): SGHRS, YFSETQ. The CDR3 is made up of 16 amino acids. The CDR3 sequence: CASSLNTRDLAYEQYF. CDR3 nucleotide sequence: TGCGCCAGCAGCTTGAATACACGGGACTTGGCCTACGAGCAGTACTTC.

This clonotype was seen only a few times. V is TRBV11-2 and J is TRBJ1-1; 7 bases line up with TRBD1. V shed 5 bases, J shed 1 base, and the junction held 13 bases outside the gene matches. In germline, CDR1 is SGHAT, CDR2 FQNNGV. The CDR3 has 17 amino acids. In nucleotides, the CDR3 is TGTGCCAGCAGCCCTAGGGGGGGACAGCTGACGAACACTGAAGCTTTCTTT. Translated: CASSPRGGQLTNTEAFF.

The V call is TRBV20-1, the J call TRBJ2-7; 9 bases are a match to TRBD2. V dropped 6 bases and J dropped 0; count of bases not matched to a gene: 6. Germline lookup yields CDR1 DFQATT and CDR2 SNEGSKA (reference sequence). The CDR3 is made up of 14 amino acids. The CDR3 DNA reads as TGCAGTGCAAAAGCGGGGGGAAGCTCCTACGAGCAGTACGTC. This sequence encodes CSAKAGGSSYEQYV.

This clonotype was counted a few times. V gene TRBV7-3 combines with J gene TRBJ2-1, with 8 bases lining up with TRBD1. Germline V gene lookup returns CDR1 SGHTA and CDR2 FQGTGA. V lost 3 bases and J lost 4; bases outside the gene matches: 5. This CDR3 comprises 15 residues. The CDR3 DNA reads TGTGCCAGCAGCTTCCAGGGGGCAACATACAATGAGCAGTTCTTC. Its protein product is CASSFQGATYNEQFF.

The CDR3 DNA is TGCGCCAGCAGCCAAGGCGGGTTTGGGCAAGAGACCCAGTACTTC. Amino acids: CASSQGGFGQETQYF. The chain has TRBV4-1 and TRBJ2-5; a weak D match, TRBD2 (5 bases). The germline CDR1 and CDR2 sequences are MGHRA and YSYEKL. Trimming shortened V by 1 base and J by 2 bases, and 11 bases separated the two germline ends. This CDR3 region has 15 residues.

The chain uses TRBV24-1 and TRBJ1-1; D remains ambiguous. The CDR3 totals 13 residues. Germline CDR1 and CDR2: KGHDR and SFDVKD. V lost 5 bases and J lost 2, with 8 bases in between. CDR3: CATSGTQNTEAFF. CDR3 in DNA: TGTGCCACCAGTGGGACGCAAAACACTGAAGCTTTCTTT.

The V call is TRBV6-1, the J call TRBJ2-2; D may be TRBD2 (6 bases). This CDR3 has 14 residues. Trimming took off 7 bases at V and 4 bases at J, with 13 bases between the two ends. Looked up from germline, CDR1 is MNHNS and CDR2 is SASEGT. CDR3 amino acids: CASTSEGGTGELFF. The CDR3 DNA sequence: TGTGCCAGCACCTCCGAGGGAGGCACCGGGGAGCTGTTTTTT.

In this sample, this clonotype turned up a few times. J is TRBJ2-5 and V is TRBV11-2; TRBD2 matches 9 bases. The germline V gene has CDR1 SGHAT and CDR2 FQNNGV. This CDR3 is built from 15 residues. J was trimmed by 5 bases and V by 5 bases; bases with no gene match: 9. In DNA form, the CDR3 reads TGTGCCAGCAGCGACGCGGGAGGGCCTCGTGAGACCCAGTACTTC. Protein product: CASSDAGGPRETQYF.

The V gene is TRBV4-2, the J gene TRBJ2-2, with 10 positions matching TRBD2. The junction had 15 bases not matched to a gene; V was cut back by 4 bases and J by 7 bases. The germline V gene encodes CDR1 LGHNA and CDR2 YNFKEQ. This CDR3 is built from 18 residues. CDR3 region: CASSRNAGLAGAGGELFF. CDR3 DNA sequence: TGTGCCAGCAGCCGGAACGCCGGGCTAGCGGGAGCCGGCGGGGAGCTGTTTTTT.

The chain couples TRBV27 to TRBJ2-1; 8 bases are shared with TRBD1. V lost 3 bases to trimming and J lost 0 bases; unmatched junction nucleotides: 13. The germline CDR1 and CDR2 sequences are MNHEY and SMNVEV (reference sequence). CDR3 length: 19 residues. CDR3 sequence reads: CASSFTGTGNFYSYNEQFF. The CDR3 DNA reads TGTGCCAGCAGTTTCACAGGGACAGGTAACTTTTACTCCTACAATGAGCAGTTCTTC.

There are a few counts of this clonotype. This chain links TRBV4-1 with TRBJ2-1; possible D gene TRBD2, 6 bases. Per the germline V gene, CDR1 is MGHRA and CDR2 is YSYEKL. Trimming shortened V by 0 bases and J by 7 bases, and 13 bases separated the two germline ends. CDR3 length equals 15 residues. As DNA, the CDR3 is TGCGCCAGCAGCCAAGACTCCAGGGCGGGGAATGAGCAGTTCTTC. Encoded protein: CASSQDSRAGNEQFF.

In this sample, this clonotype turned up many times. The J gene is TRBJ1-4, the V gene TRBV3-1; D is unresolved. V was pared by 1 base and J by 8 bases, with 5 bases between. This CDR3 is built from 12 residues. Germline CDR1 is LGHDT and CDR2 is YNNKEL (reference sequence). The CDR3 DNA reads as TGTGCCAGCAGCCAAGTCGAGGAAAAACTGTTTTTT. Its protein is CASSQVEEKLFF.

The V call is TRBV3-1, the J call TRBJ2-3, with a weak D call TRBD1 (6 bases). The CDR3 consists of 14 residues. The germline V gene has CDR1 LGHDT and CDR2 YNNKEL (reference sequence). V lost 0 bases, J lost 6 bases, and 10 bases lay in between. CDR3 sequence reads: CASSQDHRVDTQYF. CDR3 nucleotide sequence: TGTGCCAGCAGCCAAGACCACAGGGTGGATACGCAGTATTTT.

The chain recombines TRBV20-1 with TRBJ2-1, with 8 bases identical to TRBD2. The CDR3 covers 13 residues. Germline lookup yields CDR1 DFQATT and CDR2 SNEGSKA (reference sequence). The V and J ends lost 3 bases and 6 bases, in that order; junction bases with no gene match: 4. The CDR3 is CSASPSGGNEQFF. In DNA form, the CDR3 reads TGCAGTGCTAGTCCCAGCGGGGGCAATGAGCAGTTCTTC.